This TCR beta chain emerged from a study of OX40 agonist ivuxolimab in advanced cancers. Study information: Participants could have had prior anti-PD-1, anti-PD-L1 or anti-CTLA-4 therapy, and about 37% had some. General study results and limits: CD4+ and CD8+ T cells in blood underwent clonal expansion by week 6 at 0.1 to 3.0 mg/kg.

A single count supports this clone. The antigen is not known. This table comes from immunoSEQ multiplex PCR, and its TCRdb copy is limited to in-frame clones, with some not included. Of 55,000 to 65,000 clones in the sample, roughly nine tenths were seen once. The CDR3 sequence is 15 residues long. With V trimmed by 2 bases and J by 6 bases, 4 bases remained unmatched. From germline, CDR1 is SGDLS and CDR2 YYNGEE. The chain uses TRBV9 and TRBJ2-3, with TRBD2 identical over 12 bases. The sample here was CD4+ or CD8+ T cells sorted from blood, taken in a trial of the OX40 agonist ivuxolimab. The TCR comes from an adult with an advanced solid tumor such as melanoma, head and neck, liver or kidney cancer. In DNA form, the CDR3 reads TGTGCCAGCAGCGTGGCTAGCGGGAGGGCGGATACGCAGTATTTT. Its protein product is CASSVASGRADTQYF. The variable domain in full, with the rest retrieved from reference TRBV9 and TRBJ2-3, is DSGVTQTPKHLITATGQRVTLRCSPRSGDLSVYWYQQSLDQGLQFLIQYYNGEERAKGNILERFSAQQFPDLHSELNLSSLELGDSALYFCASSVASGRADTQYFGPGTRLTVL.